This T cell receptor beta chain comes out of a study of regulatory T cells in long-lasting Graves disease (dated by TCRdb to the early 2020s). Notes on the research overall: Patients with newly diagnosed Graves' disease had been on antithyroid drugs for under 3 months. A total of 35 or so samples were covered by TCR sequencing, comprising some 13 persistent and some 20 newly diagnosed Graves' disease patients. The study was conducted in China and was registered as a clinical trial. Peripheral blood TCR sequencing and RNA sequencing compared persistent Graves' disease patients with newly diagnosed Graves' disease patients. General findings and caveats noted by the study authors: More public clonotypes were shared among persistent patients (under 3,000) than among newly diagnosed patients (more than 900). Only peripheral blood was studied, because thyroid tissue, the primary lesion, was inaccessible. Only the TCR beta chain was sequenced and analyzed. Preferential use of TRBV28, TRBJ1-2 and TRBJ2-5 was observed in persistent disease, whereas TRBV20-1 and TRBJ2-1 were favored in newly diagnosed disease. The small sample size was acknowledged by the authors as a limitation that may reduce accuracy. Persistent Graves' disease patients showed lower TCR Shannon entropy and fewer highly expanded clones than newly diagnosed patients, suggesting clonal expansion.

The trim is 6 bases for V and 7 bases for J, with a gap of 12 bases between the germline ends. There are 12 amino acids in the CDR3, from cysteine to phenylalanine inclusive. Only CDR3 DNA is held: 36 bases, read in frame from base 1. The method behind the library was multiplex PCR. The instrument given in TCRdb is Illumina HiSeq 4000. CDR3 regions were amplified by Arm-PCR with iRepertoire HTBI primers to construct TCR beta libraries. Before sequencing, the PCR products went through gel purification. The authors' analysis ran thus. Gene usage analysis of CDR3 amino acid clonotypes relied on the roughly 67 TRBV and 14 TRBJ segments identified across samples. Filtered high-quality paired reads were merged into contigs using COPE and FqMerger. Contigs were aligned with BLAST to IMGT TRBV, TRBD and TRBJ reference genes, and CDR3 was defined per IMGT. Any clonotype with a frequency above 0.1% was classified as a highly expanded clone. Shannon entropy was used to measure repertoire diversity, and the Gini coefficient was used to measure V-J evenness. A clonotype found in more than one individual was treated as public. TCRdb trimmed public reads at Q25 via fastp, called clones via MiXCR and kept in-frame beta chains. Each record represents a unique CDR3 protein, reported with the most common genes and DNA among its rows. These V and J calls rely on TCRdb rather than the paper's analysis. Counted in this sample were hundreds of thousands of distinct CDR3 sequences; 13% of them appeared once. The top ten hold under 10% of the sample.

This clonotype was detected ten times or more. This clone's antigen is unknown. No per-base quality is available; no much larger clone lies one base away. The time point tag for this specimen amounts to: newly diagnosed GD, antithyroid drugs for less than 3 months. For both TCR sequencing and RNA sequencing, RNA was extracted from PBMCs in TRIzol. The diagnosis of Graves' disease followed American Thyroid Association guidelines. Patients for the study were recruited at an endocrinology department in Xi'an, China. From each patient, around 9 milliliters of peripheral blood was collected into an EDTA anticoagulant tube. Ficoll Paque Plus density gradient separation was used to isolate PBMCs, and no additional T cell sorting was done. An Agilent 2100 Bioanalyzer and agarose gel were used to check RNA quality, while a NanoDrop 2000 measured RNA concentration. These data were also reused for a study on T cells in Graves' hyperthyroidism and ophthalmopathy. As the second study states: Graves' hyperthyroidism was defined as stable when no progression to ophthalmopathy occurred over 18 months of follow-up. Hyperthyroidism patients were newly diagnosed, with disease duration under 2 months, and aged 18 to 65 years. Patients with uncontrolled infections, other autoimmune diseases, pregnancy or lactation were excluded. Diagnoses were established on the basis of clinical symptoms, serum thyroxine and TRAb, thyroid ultrasound, and orbital computed tomography. The TCR CDR3 was subjected to a first round of RT-PCR using the HTBI primer set and the Qiagen OneStep RT-PCR kit. Most expanded thyroid clonotypes (frequency above 0.001) were also found in blood, which suggests that blood repertoires may mirror thyroid immune responses. A 13 V-J signature model separated ophthalmopathy from stable hyperthyroidism, with approximately 87% sensitivity and about 81% specificity in cross-validation and 80%/75% in testing. In validation, the model predicted progression to ophthalmopathy with about 71% sensitivity and 72.22% specificity, a median of 6.5 months before onset. TCR V-J signatures able to tell the groups apart were searched for in a discovery cohort of around 95 patients, of whom around 42 had Graves' ophthalmopathy and under 65 had stable Graves' hyperthyroidism. An independent validation cohort of fewer than 20 hyperthyroidism patients and approximately 17 patients who later progressed to ophthalmopathy tested prospective prediction of ophthalmopathy. The roughly 100 discovery patients were randomly divided into training and test sets at a 7:3 ratio. The study also compared thyroid tissue and blood T-cell repertoires from about 6 Graves' hyperthyroidism patients. After sampling, hyperthyroidism patients received methimazole starting at 30 mg daily, and ophthalmopathy patients received high-dose intravenous methylprednisolone. Libraries were constructed in a second round of multiplex PCR, after which size selection and purification were performed. Sequencing of the libraries was done on an Illumina HiSeq2000 using paired-end 100 bp reads. SOAPnuke was used to process the raw data, removing reads that contained adapters or uncalled bases, had a mean Phred below 15, or lacked an exact match to the constant primer or identifier. COPE v1.2.5 was used to merge the high-quality paired reads, and each unique nucleotide sequence was defined as a clonotype. Clonotypes were aligned to IMGT TRBV, TRBD and TRBJ reference segments using MiTCR v1.1. The analysis was restricted to V-J combinations with a frequency above 0.0001, which together covered over 99% of the repertoires. A TCS score was defined as the ratio between F50 (clonal expansion) and ExV (chaos), using BLOSUM62-based TCRdist between CDR3 peptides within each V-J. Welch's t-statistics and random forest reduced around 550 V-J features to about 12, which were used in a naive Bayes classifier (R e1071). No statistical method was used to set the sample size in advance, and investigators knew the group allocation. The paper reports TCR Vbeta CDR3 sequencing of over 120 peripheral blood samples: under 45 ophthalmopathy, under 80 hyperthyroidism and 17 progressor patients.

This receptor chain uses TRBV12-3 or TRBV12-4 and TRBJ1-2; 6 matching bases give a weak D call of TRBD1. The origin of this receptor is a man aged 25-45 years with Graves disease. Donor details come from another sample of the same person, matched by shared clones. The sample here was peripheral blood mononuclear cells (PBMCs), taken at new diagnosis, from a patient treated with antithyroid drugs. The DNA sequence reads TGTGCCAGCAGCAGGGGACATCCTGGCTACACCTTC. This is translated as CASSRGHPGYTF.